This T cell receptor (beta chain) was captured by sequencing in a study of T cells in Graves' hyperthyroidism and ophthalmopathy. CDR3 length: 14 amino acids. Germline assignment: CDR1 SEHNR and CDR2 FQNEAQ (reference sequence). The germline V and J ends were trimmed by 1 base and 2 bases, with 9 bases remaining between them. TCR beta CDR3 regions were amplified from RNA transcripts. The study used the HTBI primer set for a first-round RT-PCR of the TCR CDR3. TCRdb called the multiplex PCR reads again in MiXCR, with one record for every CDR3 protein. The repertoire consists of approximately 700,000 distinct CDR3 sequences, with about 45% occurring once and the leading ten covering under 8.5%. The study, taken as a whole, reports: Most clonotypes that expanded in the thyroid above 0.001 also showed up in blood. Classification by a 13 V-J model distinguished ophthalmopathy from stable hyperthyroidism. Before onset, by a median of 6.5 months, the model predicted ophthalmopathy.

In regard to this clonotype: Its antigen is undetermined. Possible read error: a much larger clone is one base away.

The study excluded patients with uncontrolled infection, other autoimmune disease, pregnancy or lactation. V is TRBV7-9 and J is TRBJ2-7, with D unclear. The sequenced sample consisted of peripheral blood or thyroid tissue (not recorded which). This receptor was taken from an adult man with Graves' disease, either hyperthyroidism or ophthalmopathy (not recorded which). CDR3 nucleotides: TGTGCCAGCAGCTTAGTAACAGACGCCTACGAGCAGTACTTC. Its protein product is CASSLVTDAYEQYF. The whole variable domain, remainder taken from reference TRBV7-9 and TRBJ2-7, is DTGVSQNPRHKITKRGQNVTFRCDPISEHNRLYWYRQTLGQGPEFLTYFQNEAQLEKSRLLSDRFSAERPKGSFSTLEIQRTEQGDSAMYLCASSLVTDAYEQYFGPGTRLTVT.